This is a list of T cell receptor beta chains from one sample in a study of T cell repertoires in cytomegalovirus infection. TCRdb processed the reads anew with MiXCR; each CDR3 protein has one entry. The sample shows about 180,000 distinct CDR3 sequences, 14% of them seen only once. Sequences were obtained from PBMCs. The receptors were sampled from a human donor in good health (CMV status not recorded). Some clones in this sample may be carry-over from other donors' samples. The CDR3 runs from the conserved cysteine through the conserved F or W. A D gene is named only where the DNA matches it firmly. Some rows have no size entry. The others give once, few or many, or a class for an expanded clone.

v_call	d_call	j_call	cdr3_length	clone_size	cdr3_aa	cdr3_nt
TRBV27	NA	TRBJ1-2	15	many	CASKPGLIRAYGYTF	TGTGCCAGCAAACCCGGGCTCATAAGGGCCTATGGCTACACCTTC
TRBV6-6	NA	TRBJ2-7	13	NA	CASSYEVSYEQYF	TGTGCCAGCAGTTACGAGGTCTCCTACGAGCAGTACTTC
TRBV7-2	TRBD2	TRBJ2-1	15	many	CASSLGLAGVNEQFF	TGTGCCAGCAGCTTAGGACTAGCGGGAGTCAATGAGCAGTTCTTC
TRBV28	TRBD1	TRBJ2-1	14	many	CASSPHRGYNEQFF	TGTGCCAGCAGCCCCCACAGGGGCTACAATGAGCAGTTCTTC
TRBV9	TRBD2	TRBJ2-3	14	few	CASSASGSRDTQYF	TGTGCCAGCAGCGCTAGCGGGAGTAGAGATACGCAGTATTTT
TRBV7-9	TRBD1	TRBJ1-1	18	many	CASSLGSRRGRSHTEAFF	TGTGCCAGCAGCTTAGGGTCCCGCAGGGGGCGGTCGCACACTGAAGCTTTCTTT
TRBV2	NA	TRBJ2-7	14	NA	CASRRPTASYEQYF	TGTGCCAGCAGAAGACCGACTGCATCCTACGAGCAGTACTTC
TRBV5-5	NA	TRBJ2-7	16	few	CASSLVRQSGPYEQYF	TGTGCCAGCAGCTTGGTACGGCAGTCGGGCCCCTACGAGCAGTACTTC
TRBV12-3/TRBV12-4	NA	TRBJ1-1	14	NA	CASSSRRWDTEAFF	TGTGCCAGCAGCTCAAGGCGGTGGGACACTGAAGCTTTCTTT
TRBV7-2	NA	TRBJ2-7	13	few	CASSFSRDYEQYF	TGTGCCAGCAGCTTTAGCAGGGACTACGAGCAGTACTTC
TRBV7-9	NA	TRBJ1-2	13	many	CASSAGTLYGYTF	TGTGCCAGCAGCGCCGGGACCCTCTATGGCTACACCTTC
TRBV11-2	TRBD1	TRBJ1-1	14	many	CASSPGQTNTEAFF	TGTGCCAGCAGCCCGGGACAGACGAACACTGAAGCTTTCTTT
TRBV12-3/TRBV12-4	NA	TRBJ1-4	15	many	CASSLRRASNEKLFF	TGTGCCAGCAGTTTAAGGAGGGCTTCTAATGAAAAACTGTTTTTT
TRBV19	TRBD2	TRBJ2-1	16	NA	CASSDRTSGSYNEQFF	TGTGCCAGTAGTGACCGGACTAGCGGCTCCTACAATGAGCAGTTCTTC
TRBV29-1	NA	TRBJ1-2	12	NA	CSVEGGGAGYTF	TGCAGCGTTGAAGGAGGGGGGGCCGGCTACACCTTC
TRBV7-9	TRBD1	TRBJ2-3	15	NA	CASSSTGGKGDTQYF	TGTGCCAGCAGTTCGACAGGGGGCAAAGGTGATACGCAGTATTTT
TRBV25-1	NA	TRBJ1-1	14	many	CASRRTAGNTEAFF	TGTGCCAGCAGAAGGACAGCGGGGAACACTGAAGCTTTCTTT
TRBV25-1	NA	TRBJ1-2	15	few	CASRGMAGANYGYTF	TGTGCCAGCAGGGGAATGGCAGGGGCCAACTATGGCTACACCTTC